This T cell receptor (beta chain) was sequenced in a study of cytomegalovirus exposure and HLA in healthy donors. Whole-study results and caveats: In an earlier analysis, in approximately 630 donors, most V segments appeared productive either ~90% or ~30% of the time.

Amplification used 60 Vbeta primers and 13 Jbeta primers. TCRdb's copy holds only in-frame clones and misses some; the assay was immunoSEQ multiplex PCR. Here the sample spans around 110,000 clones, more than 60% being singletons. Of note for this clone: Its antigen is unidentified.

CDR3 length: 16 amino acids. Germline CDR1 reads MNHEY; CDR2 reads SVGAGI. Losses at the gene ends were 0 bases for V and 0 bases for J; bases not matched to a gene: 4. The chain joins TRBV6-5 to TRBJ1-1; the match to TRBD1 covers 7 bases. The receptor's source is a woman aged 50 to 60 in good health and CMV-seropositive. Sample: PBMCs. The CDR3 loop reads CASSYSWGQMNTEAFF. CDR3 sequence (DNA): TGTGCCAGCAGTTACTCGTGGGGACAGATGAACACTGAAGCTTTCTTT.